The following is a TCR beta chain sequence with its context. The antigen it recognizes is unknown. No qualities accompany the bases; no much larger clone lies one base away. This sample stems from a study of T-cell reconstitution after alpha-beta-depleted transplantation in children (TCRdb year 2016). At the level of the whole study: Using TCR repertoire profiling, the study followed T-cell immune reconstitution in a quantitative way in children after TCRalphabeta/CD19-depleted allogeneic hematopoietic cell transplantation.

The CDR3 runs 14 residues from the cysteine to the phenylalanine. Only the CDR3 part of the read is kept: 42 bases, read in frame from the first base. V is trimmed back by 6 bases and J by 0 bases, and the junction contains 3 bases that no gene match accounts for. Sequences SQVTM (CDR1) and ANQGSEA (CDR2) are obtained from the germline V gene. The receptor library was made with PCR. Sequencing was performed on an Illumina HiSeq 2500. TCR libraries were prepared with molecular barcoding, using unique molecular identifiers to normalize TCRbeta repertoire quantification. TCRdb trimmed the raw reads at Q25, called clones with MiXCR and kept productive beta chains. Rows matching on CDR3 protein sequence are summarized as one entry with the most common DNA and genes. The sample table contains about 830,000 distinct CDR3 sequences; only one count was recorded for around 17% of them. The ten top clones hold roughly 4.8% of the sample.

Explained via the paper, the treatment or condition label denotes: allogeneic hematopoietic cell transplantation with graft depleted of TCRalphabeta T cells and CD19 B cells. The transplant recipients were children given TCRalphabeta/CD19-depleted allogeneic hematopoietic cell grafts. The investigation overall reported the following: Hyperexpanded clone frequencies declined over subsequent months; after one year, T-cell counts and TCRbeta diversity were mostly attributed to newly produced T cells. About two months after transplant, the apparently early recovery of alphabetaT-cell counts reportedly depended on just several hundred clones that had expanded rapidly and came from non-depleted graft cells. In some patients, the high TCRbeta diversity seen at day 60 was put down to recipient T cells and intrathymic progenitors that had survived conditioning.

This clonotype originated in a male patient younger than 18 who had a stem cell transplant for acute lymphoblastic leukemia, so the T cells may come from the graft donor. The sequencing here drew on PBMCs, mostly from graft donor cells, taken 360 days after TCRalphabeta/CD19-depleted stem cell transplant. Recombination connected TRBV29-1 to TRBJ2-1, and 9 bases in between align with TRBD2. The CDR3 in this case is CSVLSGSSYNEQFF. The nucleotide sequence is TGCAGCGTCCTTAGCGGGAGCTCCTACAATGAGCAGTTCTTC.